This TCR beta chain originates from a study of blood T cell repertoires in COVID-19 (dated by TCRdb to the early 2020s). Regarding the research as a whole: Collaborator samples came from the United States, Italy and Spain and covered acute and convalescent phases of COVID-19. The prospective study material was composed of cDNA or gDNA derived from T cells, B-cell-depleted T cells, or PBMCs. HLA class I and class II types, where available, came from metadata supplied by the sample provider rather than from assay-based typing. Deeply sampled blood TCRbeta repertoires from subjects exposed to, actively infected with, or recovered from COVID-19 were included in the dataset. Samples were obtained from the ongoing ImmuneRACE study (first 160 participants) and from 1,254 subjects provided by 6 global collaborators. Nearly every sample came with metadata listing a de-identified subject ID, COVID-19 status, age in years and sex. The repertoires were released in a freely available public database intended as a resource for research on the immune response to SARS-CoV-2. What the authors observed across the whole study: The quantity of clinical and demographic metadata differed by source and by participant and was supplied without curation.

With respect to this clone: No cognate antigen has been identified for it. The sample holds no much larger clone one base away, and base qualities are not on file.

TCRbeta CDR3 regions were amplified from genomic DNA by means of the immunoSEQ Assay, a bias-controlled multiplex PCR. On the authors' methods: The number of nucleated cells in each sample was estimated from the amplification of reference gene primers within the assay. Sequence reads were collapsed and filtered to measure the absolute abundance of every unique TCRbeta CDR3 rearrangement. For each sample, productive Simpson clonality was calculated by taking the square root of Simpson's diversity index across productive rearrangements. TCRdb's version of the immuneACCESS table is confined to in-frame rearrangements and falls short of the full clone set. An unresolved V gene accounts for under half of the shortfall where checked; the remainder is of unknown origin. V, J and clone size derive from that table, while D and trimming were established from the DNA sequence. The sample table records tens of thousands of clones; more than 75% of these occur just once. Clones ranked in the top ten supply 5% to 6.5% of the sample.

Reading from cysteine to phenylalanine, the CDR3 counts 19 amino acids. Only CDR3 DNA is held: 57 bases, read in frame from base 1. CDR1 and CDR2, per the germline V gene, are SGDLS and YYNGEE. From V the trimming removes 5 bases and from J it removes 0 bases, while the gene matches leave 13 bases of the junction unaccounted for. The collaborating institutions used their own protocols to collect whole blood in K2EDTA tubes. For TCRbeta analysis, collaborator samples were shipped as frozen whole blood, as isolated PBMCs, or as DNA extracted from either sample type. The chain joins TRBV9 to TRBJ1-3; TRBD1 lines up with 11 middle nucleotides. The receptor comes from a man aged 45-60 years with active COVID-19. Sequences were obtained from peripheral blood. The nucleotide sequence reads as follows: TGTGCCAGCAGTCATAGAATAGGACAGGGGGCCTTCTCTGGAAACACCATATATTTT. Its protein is CASSHRIGQGAFSGNTIYF.